The sequence of this T cell receptor (beta chain) was determined in a study of brain T cells in children with intractable seizures. Surgery cases with the highest brain T cell transcript signatures were chosen for sequencing. TCRdb keeps only in-frame clones here, not all; method: immunoSEQ multiplex PCR. The repertoire has roughly 120,000 clones, 94% of them found once; the top ten carry 3.8%. The CDR3 has 14 amino acids. Germline V gives CDR1 SGHTA, CDR2 FQGNSA. V shed 4 bases and J 1 base; nucleotides not matched to a gene: 3. This sequence originates from a boy less than two years old with hemimegalencephaly and intractable seizures. The V gene is TRBV7-2, the J gene TRBJ2-7, with TRBD1 matching 8 bases. The sample consisted of peripheral blood, taken at surgery. CDR3 nucleotide sequence: TGTGCCAGCAGCTGGGACAGGCCATCCTACGAGCAGTACTTC. Amino acids: CASSWDRPSYEQYF.